Given below is one TCR beta chain in context. The data belong to a study of blood T cell repertoires in COVID-19. For the study at large: COVID-19 samples from acute and convalescent phases originated in the United States, Italy and Spain. Sources were T cells, B-cell-depleted T cells, or PBMCs; the material itself was cDNA or gDNA.

The CDR3 is 16 amino acids. CDR1 is SGHTA, CDR2 FQGNSA, per germline. Unmatched junction bases numbered 8, after V lost 2 bases and J lost 7 bases. Authors' processing steps: Nucleated cell counts were estimated from reference gene primer amplification. Measured with immunoSEQ multiplex PCR; TCRdb has only the in-frame clones, and not every one. D and trimming come from the DNA, and the V and J calls and clone size come from that table. The sample lists about 150,000 clones; 81% were seen once. This chain links TRBV7-2 with TRBJ2-1, with 10 bases fitting TRBD2. The source of this sequence is a woman aged 60-70 years with active or convalescent COVID-19. Sequencing input: peripheral blood. The CDR3 DNA reads TGTGCCAGCAGCTTATCCCTAGCGGGAGTAAATAATGAGCAGTTCTTC. Encoded protein: CASSLSLAGVNNEQFF.